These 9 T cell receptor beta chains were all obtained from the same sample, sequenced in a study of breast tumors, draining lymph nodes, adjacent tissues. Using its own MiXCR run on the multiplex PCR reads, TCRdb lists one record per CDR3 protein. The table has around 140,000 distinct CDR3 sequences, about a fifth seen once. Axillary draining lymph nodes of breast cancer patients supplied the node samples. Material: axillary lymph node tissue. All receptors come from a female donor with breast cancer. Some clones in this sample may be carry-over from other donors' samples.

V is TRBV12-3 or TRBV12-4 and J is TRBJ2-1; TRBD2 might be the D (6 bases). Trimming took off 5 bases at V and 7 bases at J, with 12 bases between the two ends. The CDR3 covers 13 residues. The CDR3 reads CASSLGTPNEQFF. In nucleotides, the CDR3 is TGTGCCAGCAGTCTCGGGACTCCAAATGAGCAGTTCTTC.

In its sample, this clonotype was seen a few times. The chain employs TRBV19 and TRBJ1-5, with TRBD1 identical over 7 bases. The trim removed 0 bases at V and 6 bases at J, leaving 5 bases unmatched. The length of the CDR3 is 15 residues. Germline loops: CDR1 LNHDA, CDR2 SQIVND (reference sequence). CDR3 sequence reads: CASSIETGLSQPQHF. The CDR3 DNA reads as TGTGCCAGTAGTATAGAGACAGGGCTGAGTCAGCCCCAGCATTTT.

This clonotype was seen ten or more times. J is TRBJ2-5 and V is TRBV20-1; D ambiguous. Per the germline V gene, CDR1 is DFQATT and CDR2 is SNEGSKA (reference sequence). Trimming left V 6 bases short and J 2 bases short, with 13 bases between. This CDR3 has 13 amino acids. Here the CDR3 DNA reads TGCAGTGCCGAAAGTGGCCCGCAAGAGACCCAGTACTTC. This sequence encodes CSAESGPQETQYF.

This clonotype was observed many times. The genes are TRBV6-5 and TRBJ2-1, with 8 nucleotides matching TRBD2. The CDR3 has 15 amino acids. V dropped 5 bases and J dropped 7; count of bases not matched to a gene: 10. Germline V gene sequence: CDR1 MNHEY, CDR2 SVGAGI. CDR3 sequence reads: CASSGGLVIANEQFF. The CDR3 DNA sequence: TGTGCCAGCAGTGGGGGACTAGTCATCGCTAATGAGCAGTTCTTC.

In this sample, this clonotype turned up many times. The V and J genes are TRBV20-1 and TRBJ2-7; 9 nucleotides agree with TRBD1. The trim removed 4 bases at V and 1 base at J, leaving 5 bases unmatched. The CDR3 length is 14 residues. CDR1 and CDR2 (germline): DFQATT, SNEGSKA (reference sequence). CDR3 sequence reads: CSATGTGNSYEQYF. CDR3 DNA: TGCAGTGCTACGGGGACAGGGAATTCCTACGAGCAGTACTTC.

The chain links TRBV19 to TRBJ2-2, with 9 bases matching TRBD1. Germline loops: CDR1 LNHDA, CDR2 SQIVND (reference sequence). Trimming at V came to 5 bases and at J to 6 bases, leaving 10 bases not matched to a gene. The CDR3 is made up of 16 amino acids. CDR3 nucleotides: TGTGCCAGTAGTGTCCGGGACAGGGCGGGTGCCGGGGAGCTGTTTTTT. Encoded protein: CASSVRDRAGAGELFF.

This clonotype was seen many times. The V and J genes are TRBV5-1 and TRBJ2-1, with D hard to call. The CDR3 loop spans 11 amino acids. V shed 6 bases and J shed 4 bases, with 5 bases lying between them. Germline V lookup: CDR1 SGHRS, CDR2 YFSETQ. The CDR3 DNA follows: TGCGCCAGCACGGATTACAATGAGCAGTTCTTC. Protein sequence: CASTDYNEQFF. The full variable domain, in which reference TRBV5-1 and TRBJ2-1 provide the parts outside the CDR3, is KAGVTQTPRYLIKTRGQQVTLSCSPISGHRSVSWYQQTPGQGLQFLFEYFSETQRNKGNFPGRFSGRQFSNSRSEMNVSTLELGDSALYLCASTDYNEQFFGPGTRLTVL.

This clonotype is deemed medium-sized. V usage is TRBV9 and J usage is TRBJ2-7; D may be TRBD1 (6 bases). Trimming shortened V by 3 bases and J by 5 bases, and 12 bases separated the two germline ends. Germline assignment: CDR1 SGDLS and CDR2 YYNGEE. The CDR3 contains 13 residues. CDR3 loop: CASSGTGRNEQYF. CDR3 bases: TGTGCCAGCAGCGGAACAGGGCGTAACGAGCAGTACTTC.

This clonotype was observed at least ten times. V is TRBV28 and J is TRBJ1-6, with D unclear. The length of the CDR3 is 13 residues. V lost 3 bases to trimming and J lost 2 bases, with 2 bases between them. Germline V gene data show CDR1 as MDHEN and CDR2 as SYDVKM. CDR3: CASSFPYNSPLHF. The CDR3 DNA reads TGTGCCAGCAGTTTTCCCTATAATTCACCCCTCCACTTT.